The T cell receptor (beta chain) described here comes from a study of T cell repertoires in cytomegalovirus infection (dated by TCRdb to between 2018 and 2021). Some background on the complete study: Recently identified HLA-C-restricted CMV epitopes, whose presentation resists viral immunomodulation, were targeted by peptide stimulations together with well-studied HLA-B-restricted epitopes. The HLA type of each donor mattered for the analysis, because public TCR beta signatures pointed to carriage of CMV infection along with the matching HLA type. What the work shows at the level of the full study, not this receptor alone: The ex vivo response was dominated by HLA-C-restricted CMV-specific TCR beta clonotypes, which also provided the single most frequent clonotype in two of eight donors. In both this cohort and an independent cohort of a few hundred donors, the cumulative frequency of public TCR beta family members distinguished carriers of CMV infection plus the relevant HLA type.

Comments on this clonotype: Its recognized antigen is unknown. No per-base quality is available; no much larger clone lies one base away.

The meaning of the sample's treatment or condition label: in vitro stimulation with specific CMV peptide epitopes to enrich CMV-specific T cells. From the cysteine through the phenylalanine, the CDR3 covers 13 amino acids. Only the CDR3 DNA is retained, 39 bases long and in frame from the first base. V is shortened by 7 bases, J by 6 bases, and the region joining them spans 12 bases. CDR1 and CDR2 were assigned from the germline V gene (reference sequence) as LNHDA and SQIVND. Sequencing was performed on an Illumina HiSeq 1500. Using fastp at Q25 and MiXCR, TCRdb reprocessed the public reads and kept productive beta chains. Each CDR3 protein gets just one entry, which takes the most common genes and DNA from the rows behind it. Within this sample are about 920,000 distinct CDR3 sequences, with about a third of them counted one time only. Together, the top ten hold around 15% of the sample.

The TCR sequence derives from a human donor in good health (CMV status not recorded). Some clones in this sample may be carry-over from other donors' samples. The sample here was cultured CD8+ T cells from PBMCs, taken from culture after CMV antigen stimulation. The rearrangement combines TRBV19 with TRBJ2-2; the D segment could be TRBD2, given 5 matching bases. The CDR3 corresponds to CASTPRGPGELFF. The DNA sequence reads TGTGCCAGTACCCCACGGGGTCCCGGGGAGCTGTTTTTT.